The clone carrying this T cell receptor (beta chain) was detected many times. The antigen is undetermined. This sample was included in a study of CD8 T cells in ankylosing spondylitis. Notes on the study in general: A number of the motif variants had already been described in reactive arthritis synovial fluid and blood. A CD8+ phenotype characterized the disease-linked clones, which were relatively rare in peripheral blood. As reported, disease-linked clones showed significant enrichment in matched ankylosing spondylitis synovial fluid. Ankylosing spondylitis blood appeared to be characterized by a TCR beta motif of eight highly homologous variants.

V lost 0 bases to trimming and J lost 6 bases, with 8 bases between them. The CDR3 consists of 13 residues. Germline CDR1 GTSNPN, CDR2 SVGIG (reference sequence). Quantitative barcoded 5'-RACE was used to prepare TCR beta libraries. From the 5' RACE reads, TCRdb called clonotypes with MiXCR, one entry per CDR3 protein. Among more than 250,000 distinct CDR3 sequences listed, less than 10% were seen once. The chain couples TRBV30 to TRBJ2-2, with D maybe TRBD2 (5 bases). The source material was blood, either unsorted or a sorted T cell fraction (not recorded which). The receptor was isolated from a male donor with ankylosing spondylitis. In DNA, the CDR3 is TGTGCCTGGAGTGTAAATAGCGCCGGGGAGCTGTTTTTT. This codes for CAWSVNSAGELFF.